The rows below give T cell receptor beta chains drawn from one sample of a study of T cell repertoires in cytomegalovirus infection. MiXCR, applied by TCRdb to the reads, yields one record per CDR3 protein. The data show roughly 230,000 distinct CDR3 sequences, around an eighth seen once. Sequencing used PBMCs. The receptors derive from a human donor in good health (CMV status not recorded). Some clones in this sample may be carry-over from other donors' samples. Each CDR3 is given with its conserved first and last residue. A D gene is named only where the DNA matches it firmly. Where a row states a size, it is once, few, many or the class of an expanded clone; other rows omit it.

>-|TRBV7-2|few|TRBJ2-7
TGTGCCAGCAGTTGGACTTGGCGGTACGAGCAGTACTTC
CASSWTWRYEQYF
>-|TRBV19|many|TRBJ2-5
TGTGCCAGTAGTACCCCTTTGGGGTCGAGGTACCAAGAGACCCAGTACTTC
CASSTPLGSRYQETQYF
>TRBD1|TRBV19|-|TRBJ1-5
TGTGCCAGTAGCCACGACAGGGATAGCAATCAGCCCCAGCATTTT
CASSHDRDSNQPQHF
>-|TRBV19|many|TRBJ1-6
TGTGCCAGTAGTCGTACAGGAGATAATTCACCCCTCCACTTT
CASSRTGDNSPLHF
>TRBD1|TRBV7-2|many|TRBJ2-3
TGTGCCAGCAGCTGGGGGACAGACACAGATACGCAGTATTTT
CASSWGTDTDTQYF
>-|TRBV7-3|-|TRBJ2-7
TGTGCCAGCAGGTTAGGGGCGTCAAGCTCCTACGAGCAGTACTTC
CASRLGASSSYEQYF
>-|TRBV7-2|many|TRBJ2-1
TGTGCCAGCAGCTTGGAGGGTAGAGGGTACAATGAGCAGTTCTTC
CASSLEGRGYNEQFF
>TRBD1|TRBV28|many|TRBJ2-7
TGTGCCAGCAGTTTACCCGGGACAGGGGAATACGAGCAGTACTTC
CASSLPGTGEYEQYF
>-|TRBV29-1|-|TRBJ2-7
TGCAGCGTCAGGGAGACCTCCTACGAGCAGTACTTC
CSVRETSYEQYF
>-|TRBV25-1|few|TRBJ1-1
TGTGCCAGCAGTGTAGGGACTCTCCCTGGCGCTTTCTTT
CASSVGTLPGAFF
>-|TRBV19|few|TRBJ1-5
TGTGCCAGTTCGCACCGCCCCGGACAGCCCCAGCATTTT
CASSHRPGQPQHF
>-|TRBV7-8|many|TRBJ1-5
TGTGCCAGCAGCCTTCAGGGTCTTCAGCCCCAGCATTTT
CASSLQGLQPQHF
>TRBD1|TRBV4-3|many|TRBJ1-5
TGCGCCAGCAGCCTTAATGCAGGGGGTGGCAATCAGCCCCAGCATTTT
CASSLNAGGGNQPQHF
>-|TRBV25-1|many|TRBJ1-5
TGTGCCAGCAGTGAAGGGGGTTTTGGGTCCCAGCATTTT
CASSEGGFGSQHF
>TRBD1|TRBV28|-|TRBJ1-2
TGTGCCAGCAGTTTACTCAGGGGGCAGAATGGCTACACCTTC
CASSLLRGQNGYTF
>-|TRBV7-2|many|TRBJ2-4
TGTGCCAGCAGCTCTGGGGACATTCAGTACTTC
CASSSGDIQYF
>TRBD2|TRBV7-8|many|TRBJ2-1
TGTGCCAGCAGCTTCCGACTAGCGGGGAGGGGGGGCAATGAGCAGTTCTTC
CASSFRLAGRGGNEQFF
>-|TRBV5-1|many|TRBJ1-4
TGCGCCAGCAGCAGTGTTCGGGGGGAAAAACTGTTTTTT
CASSSVRGEKLFF
>-|TRBV19|-|TRBJ2-2
TGTGCCAGTAGAAGGGAATACACCGGGGAGCTGTTTTTT
CASRREYTGELFF
>-|TRBV4-3|-|TRBJ2-6
TGCGCCAGCAGCCAAGAAGGAGGTCCCAACGTCCTGACTTTC
CASSQEGGPNVLTF
>-|TRBV18|-|TRBJ1-6
TGTGCCAGCTCAATGCGTAATTCACCCCTCCACTTT
CASSMRNSPLHF
>-|TRBV7-8|few|TRBJ1-2
TGTGCCAGCAGCTTAGGCAGGGGTTATTGGTATGGCTACACCTTC
CASSLGRGYWYGYTF
>-|TRBV14|few|TRBJ2-3
TGTGCCAGCAGCCAAGAGACCCCAGGCACAGATACGCAGTATTTT
CASSQETPGTDTQYF
>-|TRBV14|few|TRBJ2-5
TGTGCCAGCAGCCAGGGTATTGACAGGATAAGAGAGACCCAGTACTTC
CASSQGIDRIRETQYF
>TRBD1|TRBV14|many|TRBJ1-1
TGTGCCAGCAGGGGGGACAGAACGAACACTGAAGCTTTCTTT
CASRGDRTNTEAFF
>TRBD1|TRBV11-1|many|TRBJ2-1
TGTGCCAGCAGCTTAGCCGGACAGGGTGAGCAGTTCTTC
CASSLAGQGEQFF
>TRBD1|TRBV7-2|many|TRBJ1-1
TGTGCCAGCAGCTCCCTTTACGACAGGGACTTGAACACTGAAGCTTTCTTT
CASSSLYDRDLNTEAFF
>TRBD2|TRBV2|few|TRBJ2-1
TGTGCCAGCAATACGGGAGGGCCATCCACCGATGAGCAGTTCTTC
CASNTGGPSTDEQFF
>TRBD1|TRBV7-2|many|TRBJ1-1
TGTGCCAGCAGCACCCGACAGGGATGGAGCACTGAAGCTTTCTTT
CASSTRQGWSTEAFF
>TRBD1|TRBV20-1|once|TRBJ2-3
TGCAGTGCTGAACCGGACAGGGGGCTACGGGATACGCAGTATTTT
CSAEPDRGLRDTQYF
>-|TRBV28|many|TRBJ2-7
TGTGCCAGCAGTACGGGCTCCTACGAGCAGTACTTC
CASSTGSYEQYF
>-|TRBV7-8|-|TRBJ1-1
TGTGCCAGCAGCTTAGCTGGGGAGGGCACTGAAGCTTTCTTT
CASSLAGEGTEAFF
>TRBD2|TRBV28|once|TRBJ2-7
TGTGCCAGCAGTTCTATTGGGACTAGCGGGGGGACCTACGAGCAGTACTTC
CASSSIGTSGGTYEQYF
>-|TRBV10-3|-|TRBJ1-1
TGTGCCATCAGTGAGTCGGCTTTTCTTAGGACTGAAGCTTTCTTT
CAISESAFLRTEAFF
>-|TRBV5-1|-|TRBJ2-1
TGCGCCAGCAGCTTGGCTGGGGTGAACTACAATGAGCAGTTCTTC
CASSLAGVNYNEQFF
>TRBD1|TRBV7-3|few|TRBJ1-6
TGTGCCAGCAGCTTAGACAGGGGCCCTGGATCACCCCTCCACTTT
CASSLDRGPGSPLHF
>-|TRBV7-2|many|TRBJ2-7
TGTGCCAGCCTGCAGGGGCGGGTGTCCTACGAGCAGTACTTC
CASLQGRVSYEQYF
>TRBD1|TRBV28|-|TRBJ2-3
TGTGCCAGCAGTCCCTCGACAGGGGGTAGAGATACGCAGTATTTT
CASSPSTGGRDTQYF
>-|TRBV7-9|-|TRBJ2-1
TGTGCCAGCAGCTTTTTCGGGAGCTCCTACAATGAGCAGTTCTTC
CASSFFGSSYNEQFF
>-|TRBV29-1|-|TRBJ1-2
TGCAGCGTCCTTTTGACCGGGCGTGGCTACACCTTC
CSVLLTGRGYTF
>-|TRBV6-2/TRBV6-3|many|TRBJ1-1
TGTGCCAGCAGTTACTCGATCATATCGGGCACTGAAGCTTTCTTT
CASSYSIISGTEAFF
>-|TRBV19|-|TRBJ1-5
TGTGCCAGTAGTATAGGTGGCTACAATCAGCCCCAGCATTTT
CASSIGGYNQPQHF
>-|TRBV23-1|-|TRBJ2-3
TGCGCCAGCAGTGCTGGGGGACACCCCCCTGCAGATACGCAGTATTTT
CASSAGGHPPADTQYF
>-|TRBV7-3|-|TRBJ1-6
TGTGCCAGCAGCTTGAACGGGCCGGGTAACAATTCACCCCTCCACTTT
CASSLNGPGNNSPLHF
>-|TRBV7-2|many|TRBJ1-2
TGTGCCAGCAGCCCGCGGGCCCGACCCGAACATGGCTACACCTTC
CASSPRARPEHGYTF